These 15 T cell receptor beta chains share one sample of origin, sequenced in a study of vaccination and CD4 T cells after COVID-19 (dated by TCRdb to 2021 to 2024). The library relied on PCR. This sample was sequenced with an Illumina iSeq 100. TCR sequencing of DNA from cultured CD4+ T cells used the Oncomine TCR Beta short-read assay at the Johns Hopkins FTIC core. TCRdb reanalyzed the raw reads on its own, using fastp at Q25 for trimming and MiXCR for clone calling, and kept in-frame beta chains. Each record represents a unique CDR3 protein, reported with the most common genes and DNA among its rows. The sample table contains approximately 17,000 distinct CDR3 sequences; only one count was recorded for about half of them. Approximately 7% of the sample lies in the top ten. These receptors are not linked to any known antigen. What the treatment or condition label conveys for this sample: roughly 11-day PBMC culture with coronavirus spike peptide pools or control peptides (ViraFEST assay).

The sample taken for sequencing was CD4+ T cells from blood, cultured in vitro. The source is a human donor who had recovered from COVID-19.

This clonotype has a handful of counts. The chain is built from TRBV15 and TRBJ2-3; D is undetermined. The CDR3 loop spans 12 amino acids. Germline-derived CDR1 and CDR2 are LNHNV and YYDKDF (reference sequence). V gave up 0 bases and J gave up 3 bases, with 1 base separating them. The CDR3 protein is CATSRDTDTQYF. CDR3 bases: TGTGCCACCAGCAGAGATACAGATACGCAGTATTTT.

The V gene is TRBV12-3 or TRBV12-4, the J gene TRBJ2-7, with TRBD1 matching over 8 bases. This CDR3 has 14 residues. Unmatched junction bases numbered 7, after V lost 4 bases and J lost 5 bases. CDR3 nucleotides: TGTGCCAGCAGTTGGAGGACAGGGAACGACGAGCAGTACTTC. This sequence encodes CASSWRTGNDEQYF.

This clonotype has just a few counts. J is TRBJ1-1 and V is TRBV5-4; no definite D call. Germline CDR1 and CDR2: SGHNT and YYREEE (reference sequence). V dropped 1 base and J dropped 5 bases, with 12 bases sitting between them. The CDR3 has 14 residues. CDR3 amino acids: CASSLYLGRTEAFF. The CDR3 DNA reads TGTGCCAGCAGCTTGTACCTCGGAAGGACTGAAGCTTTCTTT.

This clonotype was detected a few times. This chain connects TRBV6-2 or TRBV6-3 to TRBJ2-5; D may correspond to TRBD1 or TRBD2 (5 bases each). This CDR3 is built from 15 residues. CDR1 MNHEY and CDR2 SVGEGT come from the germline V gene. V lost 6 bases to trimming and J lost 4 bases, with 18 bases between them. CDR3 bases: TGTGCCAGCAGCCTTCGGCTAGCTGGGGGAGAGACCCAGTACTTC. It specifies CASSLRLAGGETQYF.

This clonotype was counted a few times. V is TRBV6-1 and J is TRBJ2-5; TRBD1 agrees at 7 bases. The length of the CDR3 is 16 residues. CDR1 and CDR2 (germline): MNHNS, SASEGT. With V trimmed by 3 bases and J by 2 bases, 9 bases remained unmatched. The CDR3 nucleotides are TGTGCCAGCAGTGAGGCGACAGGGTGGGGGCAAGAGACCCAGTACTTC. It is translated as CASSEATGWGQETQYF.

This clonotype was observed once. The chain uses TRBV28 and TRBJ1-1; 9 positions match TRBD1. Looked up from germline, CDR1 is MDHEN and CDR2 is SYDVKM. The CDR3 runs to 16 residues. The V segment lost 5 bases and the J segment 2 bases; nucleotides outside the gene matches: 9. The CDR3 DNA reads as TGTGCCAGCAGTCCTCCCGGGACAGGGATTAACACTGAAGCTTTCTTT. It encodes CASSPPGTGINTEAFF.

This clonotype has more than one count but fewer than ten. This rearrangement joins TRBV2 to TRBJ2-3, with D possibly TRBD2 on 6 matching bases. V was clipped by 8 bases and J by 11 bases, with 14 bases between them. The CDR3 sequence is 11 residues long. The germline V gene has CDR1 SNHLY and CDR2 FYNNEI. The CDR3: CASLLARGQYF. CDR3 coding DNA: TGTGCCAGCCTACTAGCCCGAGGGCAGTATTTT.

DNA of the CDR3: TGTGCCAGTAGTATTTTGTATGAGCAGTTCTTC. Translation: CASSILYEQFF. The chain has TRBV19 and TRBJ2-1; unclear D gene. This CDR3 contains 11 residues. The germline V and J ends were trimmed by 3 bases and 8 bases, with 5 bases remaining between them. CDR1 and CDR2 (germline): LNHDA, SQIVND (reference sequence).

The V and J genes are TRBV20-1 and TRBJ2-3, with a weak D call TRBD1 (5 bases). V was clipped by 5 bases and J by 1 base, with 10 bases between them. The CDR3 contains 13 residues. Germline V lookup: CDR1 DFQATT, CDR2 SNEGSKA (reference sequence). The CDR3 loop is CSALGVGTDTQYF. The CDR3 DNA reads as TGCAGTGCTTTAGGGGTCGGCACAGATACGCAGTATTTT.

The chain combines TRBV28 with TRBJ2-3; 14 bases fit TRBD2. The CDR3 spans 16 residues. V was clipped by 3 bases and J by 6 bases; unmatched bases: 5. The germline gives CDR1 MDHEN, CDR2 SYDVKM. The CDR3 DNA follows: TGTGCCAGCAGTTTGGGACTAGCGGGAGTAGGGGATACGCAGTATTTT. Amino acids: CASSLGLAGVGDTQYF.

The gene calls are TRBV7-6 and TRBJ2-2; D not resolved. V lost 0 bases and J lost 7, with 3 bases in between. Germline loops: CDR1 SGHVS, CDR2 FNYEAQ. The CDR3 runs 12 residues. The CDR3 nucleotides are TGTGCCAGCAGCTTAGCGGTCGGGGAGCTGTTTTTT. It specifies CASSLAVGELFF.

The V gene is TRBV12-3 or TRBV12-4, the J gene TRBJ1-2, with TRBD1 matching 7 bases. The V and J ends lost 10 bases and 4 bases, in that order; junction bases with no gene match: 9. The CDR3 runs 13 residues. The CDR3 loop is CATTDRDSYGYTF. For the CDR3, the DNA is TGTGCCACCACCGACAGGGACAGCTATGGCTACACCTTC.

There are a few counts of this clonotype. This chain links TRBV27 with TRBJ1-6; no clear D gene. This CDR3 has 12 amino acids. V was trimmed by 2 bases and J by 8 bases, leaving 4 bases between them. Germline CDR1 and CDR2: MNHEY and SMNVEV (reference sequence). CDR3 DNA sequence: TGTGCCAGCAGTTTAGTGGATTCACCCCTCCACTTT. It specifies CASSLVDSPLHF.

This rearrangement joins TRBV28 to TRBJ1-5; TRBD1 might be the D (5 bases). The CDR3 length is 18 residues. Between the trimmed V and J ends, which lost 5 bases and 5 bases, there was a span of 25 bases. Germline lookup yields CDR1 MDHEN and CDR2 SYDVKM. The CDR3 nucleotides read TGTGCCAGCAGTCCCACGGGGGGTTTGGGGTCCATCGATCAGCCCCAGCATTTT. This encodes CASSPTGGLGSIDQPQHF.

The V and J genes are TRBV5-1 and TRBJ2-5; D uncertain. This CDR3 has 13 amino acids. Germline V gene data show CDR1 as SGHRS and CDR2 as YFSETQ. V gave up 4 bases and J gave up 5 bases, with 12 bases separating them. The CDR3 bases are TGCGCCAGCAGCGAGACGAGAAAGGAGACCCAGTACTTC. Its protein product is CASSETRKETQYF.